The T cell receptor (beta chain) described here comes from a study of PD-1 blockade in classical Hodgkin lymphoma. Overall study: Patients received nivolumab 3 mg/kg intravenously every 2 weeks. Notes on the study in general: Reasons behind the repertoire differences stay unclear, perhaps disease activity or earlier therapy. Patients who responded completely had about the same baseline diversity as newly diagnosed patients. Anyone who began nivolumab under 1 year after ASCT was excluded.

The protocol was immunoSEQ multiplex PCR, while the TCRdb copy is restricted to in-frame clones and leaves out a portion. Of 100,000 or so clones in the sample, roughly 90% were seen once. All the patients suffered relapse after autologous stem cell transplantation, and brentuximab vedotin exposure differed. This clone showed up many times. Its specificity is unknown. Germline assignment: CDR1 LGHNA and CDR2 YNFKEQ. Trimming removed 3 bases from V and 0 bases from J, with 14 bases in between. The length of the CDR3 is 16 residues. The sample here was peripheral blood mononuclear cells (PBMCs), taken before the second cycle of nivolumab. The receptor was derived from a human donor with classical Hodgkin lymphoma. V usage is TRBV4-2 and J usage is TRBJ1-2, with D perhaps TRBD1 (5 bases). The CDR3 region is CASSHSGIRANYGYTF. The CDR3 nucleotides read TGTGCCAGCAGCCATTCAGGGATTAGGGCTAACTATGGCTACACCTTC.